This entry is about one T cell receptor (beta chain). What it binds is unknown. This entry belongs to a study of graft-versus-host responses after intestinal transplantation. Study outcomes and limitations: An association linked early post-transplant HvG declines with peak circulating GvH clone levels.

With V trimmed by 0 bases and J by 3 bases, 8 bases remained unmatched. Germline V lookup: CDR1 LNHDA, CDR2 SQIVND (reference sequence). The CDR3 spans 16 residues. Data came from immunoSEQ multiplex PCR; TCRdb stores just in-frame clones and leaves some out. The sample includes about 94,000 clones, 75% to 95% of them seen just once. The chain is built from TRBV19 and TRBJ2-7; 7 nucleotides line up with TRBD1. The receptor was isolated from a human donor who received an intestinal transplant. Sequenced here: unstimulated CD8+ T cells sorted from spleen or lymph node cells, sampled before intestinal transplant. The CDR3 DNA follows: TGTGCCAGTAGTATAGATCATTGGGACAGAGTCTACGAGCAGTACTTC. This encodes CASSIDHWDRVYEQYF.